One TCR beta chain is described in this entry. Its specificity is not known. These data originate in a study of vaccination and CD4 T cells after COVID-19. Across the whole study: Each participant was administered two doses of a vaccine, which was either BNT162b2 or mRNA-1273. At a median around 100 days (range 35 to 161) after diagnosis, post-COVID samples were drawn.

Treatment noted: approximately 10-day PBMC culture with coronavirus spike peptide pools or control peptides (ViraFEST assay). Cell culture was performed with 1.8 million or so PBMCs per well in the presence of approximately 10 IU/ml IL-2 and approximately 9.6 ug/ml peptide pools. This CDR3 is 14 amino acids long. CDR1 MDHEN and CDR2 SYDVKM come from the germline V gene. V dropped 4 bases and J dropped 0 bases, with 6 bases sitting between them. Oncomine TCR Beta short-read sequencing was applied to DNA from cultured CD4+ T cells. TCRdb analysed the PCR reads with MiXCR anew, one entry per CDR3 protein. Among some 14,000 distinct CDR3 sequences, over 45% were seen once, and the ten largest hold 3.5% to 5%.

The receptor's source is a human donor who had recovered from COVID-19. Here the sequenced sample was CD4+ T cells from blood, cultured in vitro, taken before SARS-CoV-2 vaccination. This chain uses TRBV28 with TRBJ2-2; no firm D call. In DNA form, the CDR3 reads TGTGCCAGCAGTTCCGGGCCGAACACCGGGGAGCTGTTTTTT. Its translation: CASSSGPNTGELFF.